Below, 3 T cell receptor beta chains from the same sample are listed, as sequenced in a study of cytomegalovirus exposure and HLA in healthy donors (dated by TCRdb to about 2017). The library was obtained by the immunoSEQ multiplex PCR assay. For the multiplex PCR, a mixture combining 60 forward primers for TCR Vbeta segments and 13 reverse primers for TCR Jbeta segments was used. TCRdb limited this immuneACCESS table to in-frame rearrangements with V and J called. A share of clones is missing; checked studies link under half to unresolved V genes, and the rest is unexplained. The sample includes roughly 160,000 clones, with 80% to 90% observed a single time. The ten largest make up about 7% of the sample. The material sequenced was PBMCs. All receptors come from a woman aged 30 to 39 in good health and CMV-seropositive.

The chain couples TRBV4-1 to TRBJ1-6; perhaps TRBD1 as D (6 bases). CDR3 length equals 16 residues. Germline CDR1 reads MGHRA; CDR2 reads YSYEKL. Trimming removed 3 bases from V and 10 bases from J, with 19 bases in between. DNA of the CDR3: TGCGCCAGCAGCCACGGCCTTGTAGGGGGGGCCTCACCCCTCCACTTT. The encoded protein is CASSHGLVGGASPLHF.

The rearrangement joins TRBV30 to TRBJ1-5; perhaps TRBD1 as D (5 bases). The CDR3 is 17 residues long. The germline V gene encodes CDR1 GTSNPN and CDR2 SVGIG (reference sequence). Trimming took off 0 bases at V and 2 bases at J, with 17 bases between the two ends. This CDR3 reads CAWSVRGGGVGNQPQHF. CDR3 in DNA: TGTGCCTGGAGTGTACGTGGGGGAGGAGTGGGCAATCAGCCCCAGCATTTT.

V and J are TRBV6-5 and TRBJ2-7; 7 positions match TRBD1. Germline assignment: CDR1 MNHEY and CDR2 SVGAGI. Unmatched junction bases numbered 14, after V lost 0 bases and J lost 9 bases. This CDR3 has 16 amino acids. The CDR3 loop is CASSYSYRQGTLGQYF. CDR3 nucleotide sequence: TGTGCCAGCAGTTACTCTTACAGACAGGGCACCCTCGGGCAGTACTTC.